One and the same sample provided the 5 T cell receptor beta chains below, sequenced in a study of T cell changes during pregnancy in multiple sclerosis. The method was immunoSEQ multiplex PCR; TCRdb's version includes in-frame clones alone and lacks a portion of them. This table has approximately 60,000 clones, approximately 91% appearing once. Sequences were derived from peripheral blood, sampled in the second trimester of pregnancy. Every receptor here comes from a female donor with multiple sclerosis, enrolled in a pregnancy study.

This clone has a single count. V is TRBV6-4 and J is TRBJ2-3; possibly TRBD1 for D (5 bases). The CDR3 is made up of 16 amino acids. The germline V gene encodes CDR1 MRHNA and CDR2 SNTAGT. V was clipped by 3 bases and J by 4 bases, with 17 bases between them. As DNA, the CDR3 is TGTGCCAGCAGTGAGGTGTACAGGTCGTGGCCAGATACGCAGTATTTT. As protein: CASSEVYRSWPDTQYF.

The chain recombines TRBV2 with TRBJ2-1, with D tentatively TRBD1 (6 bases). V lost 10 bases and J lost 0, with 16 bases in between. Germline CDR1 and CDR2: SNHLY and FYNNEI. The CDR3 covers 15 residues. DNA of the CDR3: TGTGCCACCCTCCGACAGGAACACTCCTACAATGAGCAGTTCTTC. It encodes CATLRQEHSYNEQFF.

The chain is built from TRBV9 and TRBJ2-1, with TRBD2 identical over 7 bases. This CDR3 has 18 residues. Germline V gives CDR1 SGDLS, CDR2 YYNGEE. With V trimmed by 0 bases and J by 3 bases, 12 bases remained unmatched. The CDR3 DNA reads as TGTGCCAGCAGCGTAGCCGGGGTAACTAGCGTGGGCTACAATGAGCAGTTCTTC. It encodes CASSVAGVTSVGYNEQFF. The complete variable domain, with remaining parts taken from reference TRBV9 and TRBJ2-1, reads DSGVTQTPKHLITATGQRVTLRCSPRSGDLSVYWYQQSLDQGLQFLIQYYNGEERAKGNILERFSAQQFPDLHSELNLSSLELGDSALYFCASSVAGVTSVGYNEQFFGPGTRLTVL.

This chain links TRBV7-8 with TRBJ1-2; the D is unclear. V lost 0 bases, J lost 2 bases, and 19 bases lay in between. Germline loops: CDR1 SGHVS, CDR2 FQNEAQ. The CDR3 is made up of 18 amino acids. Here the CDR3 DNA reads TGTGCCAGCAGCTTAGCGCTAACTGGGCTCCGGAAGAACTATGGCTACACCTTC. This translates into CASSLALTGLRKNYGYTF.

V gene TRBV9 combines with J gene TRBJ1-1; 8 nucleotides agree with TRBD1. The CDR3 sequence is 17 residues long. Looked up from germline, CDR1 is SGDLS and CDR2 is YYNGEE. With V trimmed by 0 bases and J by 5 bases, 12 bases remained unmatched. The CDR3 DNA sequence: TGTGCCAGCAGCGTAGAGGACAGGGAGGGTGGATTGACTGAAGCTTTCTTT. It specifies CASSVEDREGGLTEAFF.